These 29 T cell receptor beta chains came from one sample sequenced in a study of blood T cell repertoires in COVID-19 (TCRdb year 2020). Libraries were prepared through the immunoSEQ multiplex PCR assay. TCRdb's version of the immuneACCESS table is confined to in-frame rearrangements and falls short of the full clone set. An unresolved V gene accounts for under half of the shortfall where checked; the remainder is of unknown origin. The sample table contains fewer than 300,000 clones; only one count was recorded for approximately 80% of them. The top ten constitute 5% of the sample. The sequenced sample was PBMCs or T cells enriched from blood (not recorded which). These receptors originate from a man aged 35 to 55 who had been exposed to COVID-19.

Worth noting for this clone: Other DNA sequences of this sample code for an identical CDR3. The V gene is TRBV5-1, the J gene TRBJ1-1; D unresolved. The CDR3 spans 14 residues. Germline CDR1 reads SGHRS; CDR2 reads YFSETQ. V was pared by 0 bases and J by 1 base, with 7 bases between. The CDR3 coding sequence is TGCGCCAGCAGCTTGGGTACGGGGAACACTGAAGCTTTCTTT. This encodes CASSLGTGNTEAFF.

This chain links TRBV5-1 with TRBJ2-2, with a tentative D call TRBD2 (6 bases). Germline CDR1 and CDR2: SGHRS and YFSETQ. Between the trimmed V and J ends, which lost 0 bases and 5 bases, there was a span of 17 bases. The CDR3 is made up of 17 amino acids. The CDR3 coding sequence is TGCGCCAGCAGCTTGGCGGGAGTCCCTCCCCCTACCGGGGAGCTGTTTTTT. Protein product: CASSLAGVPPPTGELFF.

The genes are TRBV10-1 and TRBJ2-2, with D tentatively TRBD1 (5 bases). The CDR3 sequence is 14 residues long. V was trimmed by 5 bases and J by 6 bases, leaving 13 bases between them. CDR1 is WNHNN, CDR2 SYGVQD, per germline (reference sequence). The CDR3 spells CASSQDISAGELFF. For the CDR3, the DNA is TGCGCCAGCAGTCAGGACATCTCTGCCGGGGAGCTGTTTTTT.

The rearrangement uses TRBV12-3 or TRBV12-4 and TRBJ2-3, with D unresolved. The CDR3 spans 13 residues. V was shortened by 2 bases and J by 2 bases, with 5 bases between the two germline ends. This CDR3 is CASSLRFTDTQYF. In DNA, the CDR3 is TGTGCCAGCAGTTTACGGTTCACAGATACGCAGTATTTT.

This clone came up once. The chain is built from TRBV19 and TRBJ1-1, with D unclear. V shed 5 bases and J shed 4 bases, with 17 bases lying between them. The germline V gene has CDR1 LNHDA and CDR2 SQIVND (reference sequence). The CDR3 extends over 15 amino acids. The CDR3 loop reads CASSPQSRAGTEAFF. The CDR3 DNA reads as TGTGCCAGTAGTCCGCAATCAAGGGCGGGCACTGAAGCTTTCTTT.

The rearrangement joins TRBV9 to TRBJ2-3, with 7 positions matching TRBD2. V gave up 1 base and J gave up 7 bases; unmatched junction bases: 12. This CDR3 has 16 amino acids. Per germline, CDR1 SGDLS and CDR2 YYNGEE. DNA for the CDR3: TGTGCCAGCAGCGTAAGCGGGGAAACCTTAATCCATACGCAGTATTTT. Its protein is CASSVSGETLIHTQYF.

V gene TRBV27 combines with J gene TRBJ1-1; D is ambiguous. V was cut by 2 bases and J by 0 bases, with 7 bases left in between. This CDR3 has 14 amino acids. In germline, CDR1 is MNHEY, CDR2 SMNVEV (reference sequence). The CDR3 coding sequence is TGTGCCAGCAGTTTAGGCCAGATGAACACTGAAGCTTTCTTT. Protein product: CASSLGQMNTEAFF.

The V call is TRBV2, the J call TRBJ1-2; D remains unclear. Germline V lookup: CDR1 SNHLY, CDR2 FYNNEI. V was shortened by 5 bases and J by 7 bases, with 11 bases between the two germline ends. The CDR3 totals 12 residues. CDR3 loop: CASSLSDFGYTF. CDR3 in DNA: TGTGCCAGCAGTCTTTCGGACTTTGGCTACACCTTC.

This clone was seen once. The chain has TRBV5-6 and TRBJ1-1; D is undetermined. Between the trimmed V and J ends, which lost 4 bases and 6 bases, there was a span of 25 bases. Per the germline V gene, CDR1 is SGHDT and CDR2 is YYEEEE. This CDR3 spans 17 amino acids. CDR3 region: CASSPPLGSLRRAEAFF. CDR3 nucleotides: TGTGCCAGCAGCCCCCCCCTTGGCTCCCTAAGGCGGGCTGAAGCTTTCTTT.

The V gene is TRBV2, the J gene TRBJ2-7; 8 bases are shared with TRBD1. CDR1 and CDR2 (germline): SNHLY, FYNNEI. The CDR3 runs to 13 residues. The ends lost 5 bases at V and 4 bases at J; junction bases unmatched: 4. DNA for the CDR3: TGTGCCAGCAGTACAGGGGGAGATTACGAGCAGTACTTC. It is translated as CASSTGGDYEQYF.

The CDR3 nucleotides read TGTGCCTGGAGTGCAGTCCCCGGGGAGCTGTTTTTT. It translates to CAWSAVPGELFF. V usage is TRBV30 and J usage is TRBJ2-2; D unclear. This CDR3 contains 12 residues. The germline V and J ends were trimmed by 1 base and 6 bases, with 6 bases remaining between them. Germline V gene sequence: CDR1 GTSNPN, CDR2 SVGIG (reference sequence).

The chain recombines TRBV6-5 with TRBJ2-2, with D hard to call. The germline V gene encodes CDR1 MNHEY and CDR2 SVGAGI. This CDR3 contains 14 residues. Trimming took 5 bases from V and 3 from J, leaving 10 bases between them. For the CDR3, the DNA is TGTGCCAGCAGTCCCGGGTCCTACACCGGGGAGCTGTTTTTT. It yields the protein CASSPGSYTGELFF.

The CDR3, as DNA: TGCGCCAGCAGTTCTGTAGGACAGGGTAATGAAAAACTGTTTTTT. This gives the protein CASSSVGQGNEKLFF. J is TRBJ1-4 and V is TRBV5-1, with 8 bases lining up with TRBD1. The V and J ends lost 5 bases and 4 bases, in that order; junction bases with no gene match: 7. CDR3 length equals 15 residues. The germline gives CDR1 SGHRS, CDR2 YFSETQ.

This rearrangement joins TRBV5-6 to TRBJ1-1; a possible D gene is TRBD1 (5 bases). CDR1 and CDR2 from the germline V gene are SGHDT and YYEEEE. The V end lost 2 bases, the J end lost 8 bases, and 10 bases lay between the germline ends. CDR3 length equals 12 residues. The CDR3 DNA reads TGTGCCAGCAGCTTAACCAACAGGGAAGCTTTCTTT. Translating gives CASSLTNREAFF.

The chain uses TRBV28 and TRBJ2-1; 11 bases map to TRBD2. This CDR3 spans 16 amino acids. The germline V gene encodes CDR1 MDHEN and CDR2 SYDVKM. Losses at the gene ends were 5 bases for V and 7 bases for J; bases not matched to a gene: 10. The CDR3 DNA sequence: TGTGCCAGCAGTCCCATTGGAATAGCGGGAGGGAATGAGCAGTTCTTC. It translates to CASSPIGIAGGNEQFF.

The chain is built from TRBV29-1 and TRBJ2-7; D is uncertain. Germline assignment: CDR1 SQVTM and CDR2 ANQGSEA. The CDR3 is 13 amino acids. The germline V and J ends were trimmed by 4 bases and 2 bases, with 12 bases remaining between them. CDR3 nucleotides: TGCAGCGTTGGATACGGAGCTCCCTACGAGCAGTACTTC. Amino acid sequence: CSVGYGAPYEQYF.

This chain links TRBV10-3 with TRBJ2-2; the D gene is possibly TRBD2 (5 bases). CDR1 is ENHRY, CDR2 SYGVKD, per germline. The V gene lost 11 bases and the J gene lost 4 bases, with 26 bases spanning the gap. The CDR3 has 17 residues. CDR3 sequence: CAATGVRFDSGTGELFF. CDR3 DNA: TGTGCCGCCACCGGGGTCAGATTCGATTCAGGCACCGGGGAGCTGTTTTTT.

V and J are TRBV10-1 and TRBJ2-1, with 9 bases aligning to TRBD1. The CDR3 loop spans 21 amino acids. V gave up 6 bases and J gave up 4 bases; unmatched junction bases: 25. The germline V gene has CDR1 WNHNN and CDR2 SYGVQD (reference sequence). The CDR3 region is CASSGIAGQGKGRGFYNEQFF. Written as DNA, the CDR3 is TGCGCCAGCAGCGGGATTGCTGGACAGGGGAAAGGAAGGGGGTTTTACAATGAGCAGTTCTTC.

On this clone itself: The junction departs from the called germline gene at one end, perhaps through a read error. DNA of the CDR3: TGTGCCAGCTCCCCACCCGTCGGAGATACGCAGTATTTT. Protein product: CASSPPVGDTQYF. The chain couples TRBV18 to TRBJ2-3, with D hard to call. Germline-derived CDR1 and CDR2 are KGHSH and LQKENI. CDR3 length: 13 amino acids.

The chain combines TRBV10-2 with TRBJ1-2, with a possible D match to TRBD1 (5 bases). The germline CDR1 and CDR2 sequences are WSHSY and SAAADI. Trimming left V 10 bases short and J 4 bases short, with 13 bases between. The CDR3 is 12 amino acids. This CDR3 is CATQTDAYGYTF. CDR3 nucleotides: TGCGCCACTCAGACAGACGCCTATGGCTACACCTTC.

This clone came up a few times. The genes are TRBV2 and TRBJ1-6; D gene uncertain. V lost 6 bases and J lost 6, with 9 bases in between. Looked up from germline, CDR1 is SNHLY and CDR2 is FYNNEI. CDR3 length equals 13 residues. CDR3 region: CASRPSLNSPLHF. The DNA for the CDR3 is TGTGCCAGCAGGCCAAGCCTTAATTCACCCCTCCACTTT.

The rearrangement links TRBV19 to TRBJ2-5; D may be TRBD2 (6 bases). With 3 bases removed from V and 0 bases from J, the gap between germline ends came to 8 bases. There are 14 residues in the CDR3. The germline gives CDR1 LNHDA, CDR2 SQIVND (reference sequence). CDR3 nucleotide sequence: TGTGCCAGTAGTATTGGGGGGTACCAAGAGACCCAGTACTTC. It encodes CASSIGGYQETQYF.

V and J are TRBV3-1 (or the pseudogene TRBV3-2) and TRBJ2-7; D remains ambiguous. Trimming stripped 0 bases from V and 2 bases from J, with 17 bases between. The CDR3 sequence is 17 residues long. The V gene's germline CDR1 is LGHDT and CDR2 YNNKEL (reference sequence). In DNA form, the CDR3 reads TGTGCCAGCAGCCAAGATCGTAGCCCGCGGCCTGCCTACGAGCAGTACTTC. Amino acid sequence: CASSQDRSPRPAYEQYF.

J is TRBJ1-2 and V is TRBV6-5, with TRBD1 matching over 8 bases. There are 13 residues in the CDR3. The germline V gene encodes CDR1 MNHEY and CDR2 SVGAGI. The junction had 6 bases not matched to a gene; V was cut back by 6 bases and J by 6 bases. CDR3 in amino acids: CASRMDRVDGYTF. As DNA, the CDR3 is TGTGCCAGCAGGATGGACAGGGTTGATGGCTACACCTTC.

This clone showed up just once. The chain links TRBV4-1 to TRBJ2-5; the match to TRBD1 covers 8 bases. Germline lookup yields CDR1 MGHRA and CDR2 YSYEKL. This CDR3 has 15 residues. V shed 4 bases, J shed 4 bases, and the junction held 8 bases outside the gene matches. For the CDR3, the DNA is TGCGCCAGCAGCCCGGGGACAGGCCTCCGAGAGACCCAGTACTTC. The encoded protein is CASSPGTGLRETQYF.

The chain joins TRBV19 to TRBJ1-2; TRBD1 agrees at 9 bases. Unmatched junction bases numbered 7, after V lost 4 bases and J lost 7 bases. CDR3 length equals 14 residues. CDR1 and CDR2 from the germline V gene are LNHDA and SQIVND (reference sequence). CDR3 nucleotide sequence: TGTGCCAGTAGTAGCGGGACAGGGCGTCTTGGCTACACCTTC. Its translation is CASSSGTGRLGYTF.

The V call is TRBV29-1, the J call TRBJ2-1; 9 nucleotides align to TRBD2. The CDR3 spans 16 residues. Germline V CDR1 and CDR2: SQVTM, ANQGSEA. With V trimmed by 1 base and J by 3 bases, 7 bases remained unmatched. DNA for the CDR3: TGCAGCGTTGAAGGGGGTAGCGGGAGATTCTACAATGAGCAGTTCTTC. As protein: CSVEGGSGRFYNEQFF.

The V and J genes are TRBV6-5 and TRBJ2-2; 7 bases line up with TRBD1. Germline loops: CDR1 MNHEY, CDR2 SVGAGI. The CDR3 runs 14 residues. V shed 7 bases, J shed 1 base, and the junction held 3 bases outside the gene matches. This CDR3 reads CASKNRGNTGELFF. The CDR3, as DNA: TGTGCCAGCAAAAACAGGGGGAACACCGGGGAGCTGTTTTTT.

This chain uses TRBV11-1 with TRBJ2-1; D is possibly TRBD1 (5 bases). This CDR3 is 15 amino acids long. V was trimmed by 6 bases and J by 1 base, leaving 13 bases between them. Germline assignment: CDR1 SGHAT and CDR2 FQDESV (reference sequence). Here the CDR3 reads CASRQDSLSYNEQFF. CDR3 sequence (DNA): TGTGCCAGCAGGCAAGACAGTTTATCCTACAATGAGCAGTTCTTC.